One TCR beta chain is described in this entry. Its antigen is currently unknown. J was trimmed by 0 bases and V by 1 base; bases with no gene match: 6. The germline V gene has CDR1 LGHNA and CDR2 YNFKEQ. CDR3 length equals 17 residues. PCR involved 60 Vbeta and 13 Jbeta primers. The protocol was immunoSEQ multiplex PCR, while the TCRdb copy is restricted to in-frame clones and leaves out a portion. Of fewer than 200,000 clones listed, around 80% are singletons. The data stem from a study of cytomegalovirus exposure and HLA in healthy donors. Whole-study findings and limits: Because they were indistinguishable, some V segments, including TRBV6-2 and TRBV6-3, were excluded.

The sequencing sample was made of PBMCs. This chain joins TRBV4-2 and TRBJ2-1; 7 bases align to TRBD1. This clonotype was sampled from a female donor in good health and CMV-seronegative. In DNA form, the CDR3 reads TGTGCCAGCAGCCAAGGCGACAGGGAGAGCTCCTACAATGAGCAGTTCTTC. This sequence encodes CASSQGDRESSYNEQFF.